Presented here are 4 T cell receptor beta chains from one specimen sequenced in a study of cytotoxic CD8 clonotypes in ibrutinib-treated CLL. TCRdb keeps only in-frame clones here, not all; method: immunoSEQ multiplex PCR. The table lists 150,000 or so clones, 80% of them singletons. The sample consisted of PBMCs, taken after 36 months of ibrutinib treatment. The receptors here all came from a human donor with chronic lymphocytic leukemia.

The rearrangement uses TRBV19 and TRBJ1-3; D unresolved. V was shortened by 3 bases and J by 1 base, with 19 bases between the two germline ends. Germline lookup yields CDR1 LNHDA and CDR2 SQIVND (reference sequence). This CDR3 comprises 18 residues. CDR3 loop: CASSIMAPPRESGNTIYF. The CDR3 DNA reads as TGTGCCAGTAGTATTATGGCCCCGCCGAGGGAGTCTGGAAACACCATATATTTT.

The V and J genes are TRBV7-3 and TRBJ2-1; D may match TRBD1 or TRBD2 (5 bases each). With 5 bases removed from V and 0 bases from J, the gap between germline ends came to 8 bases. Germline CDR1 and CDR2: SGHTA and FQGTGA. The CDR3 runs to 14 residues. CDR3 sequence: CASSRDHSYNEQFF. CDR3 coding DNA: TGTGCCAGCAGCCGGGACCACTCCTACAATGAGCAGTTCTTC.

V gene TRBV5-5 combines with J gene TRBJ1-5; no firm D call. This CDR3 spans 13 amino acids. CDR1 and CDR2 from the germline V gene are SGHKS and YYEKEE (reference sequence). Deletions cut 0 bases from V and 4 bases from J, with 5 bases between. This CDR3 reads CASSLAGNQPQHF. The CDR3 DNA is TGTGCCAGCAGCTTGGCCGGTAATCAGCCCCAGCATTTT.

The chain links TRBV13 to TRBJ1-1; D is unresolved. Germline V gene data show CDR1 as PRHDT and CDR2 as FYEKMQ (reference sequence). CDR3 size: 17 residues. Trimming shortened V by 4 bases and J by 0 bases, and 18 bases separated the two germline ends. CDR3 in amino acids: CASSSPGRERMNTEAFF. The CDR3 DNA is TGTGCCAGCAGCTCCCCGGGAAGGGAACGGATGAACACTGAAGCTTTCTTT.